This TCR beta chain was sequenced during a study of response to subunit inactivated influenza vaccine. TCRdb reprocessed the RT-PCR reads with MiXCR, giving one entry per CDR3 protein. Seen here are some 570,000 distinct CDR3 sequences, 11% observed once, and the top ten hold 9.5% to 11%. This clonotype was found many times. Trimming at V came to 4 bases and at J to 1 base, leaving 4 bases not matched to a gene. CDR1 and CDR2 (germline): SGHRS, YFSETQ. This CDR3 contains 14 residues. The data were also submitted as part of a second study, on T cells expressing NK-cell markers. That paper states: With UMIs, 5'RACE template switching was used to make TCR beta cDNA. CD3+CD56+NKG2C+, CD3+CD56+NKG2C- and CD3+CD56-NKG2C+ T cells, once sorted, supplied the TCR beta repertoires. The share of CD8+ T cells held by dominant NKG2C+ clonotypes was roughly 1.0-8% in over 5 donors. These same clonotypes (in four donors) also led the CD3+CD56-NKG2C+ fraction.

This clonotype originated in a middle-aged man who received an inactivated influenza vaccine. Sequencing was performed on PBMCs from blood, taken on the day of vaccination. This chain uses TRBV5-1 with TRBJ2-5; 7 nucleotides align to TRBD1. CDR3: CASSPGQVQETQYF. The CDR3 DNA is TGCGCCAGCAGCCCCGGACAGGTCCAAGAGACCCAGTACTTC.